Listed here is a single T cell receptor (beta chain). The entry originates in a study of blood T cells in healthy people across ages. The second PCR ran about 6 to 12 cycles with a sample-barcoded 5' primer and J-beta primers. TCRdb itself ran the 5' RACE reads through MiXCR, one entry per CDR3 protein. Of approximately 760,000 distinct CDR3 sequences listed, about 25% are singletons. The trim removed 7 bases at V and 8 bases at J, leaving 10 bases unmatched. Germline V gene sequence: CDR1 LNHDA, CDR2 SQIVND (reference sequence). The CDR3 contains 14 residues. A further study also used this sample, focusing on T cells of mothers and their children.

The receptor was isolated from a boy younger than 18 in good health. The rearrangement links TRBV19 to TRBJ2-1; 8 nucleotides align to TRBD2. Sequencing was done on a sample of blood. In nucleotides, the CDR3 is TGTGCCAGTAAAAGGCAGCGGGAGTCCCATGAGCAGTTCTTC. It encodes CASKRQRESHEQFF.